These 18 T cell receptor beta chains originate from one sample sequenced in a study of identical twins. TCRdb redid the calling of the 5' RACE reads with MiXCR, one entry per CDR3 protein. The profile shows over 200,000 distinct CDR3 sequences, approximately 10% of them singletons. The specimen sequenced was memory T cells sorted from blood. The receptors shown here come from a man aged 45-60 years in good health.

This clonotype has just a few counts. The chain links TRBV7-2 to TRBJ2-4; D uncertain. CDR1 and CDR2 from the germline V gene are SGHTA and FQGNSA. This CDR3 region has 16 residues. With 2 bases removed from V and 1 base from J, the gap between germline ends came to 12 bases. The CDR3 DNA reads TGTGCCAGCAGCTTAAAGTGGAACCCTGCCAAAAACATTCAGTACTTC. Translated: CASSLKWNPAKNIQYF.

This clonotype showed up many times. The rearrangement links TRBV7-3 to TRBJ2-5, with D perhaps TRBD1 (6 bases). Trimming took 2 bases from V and 5 from J, leaving 15 bases between them. Germline CDR1 and CDR2: SGHTA and FQGTGA. The length of the CDR3 is 15 residues. CDR3 region: CASSLAGVGPETQYF. CDR3 nucleotides: TGTGCCAGCAGCTTAGCAGGGGTGGGGCCCGAGACCCAGTACTTC.

The V and J genes are TRBV5-5 and TRBJ1-1; D may be TRBD1 (5 bases). V was cut by 0 bases and J by 4 bases, with 19 bases left in between. CDR1 and CDR2 from the germline V gene are SGHKS and YYEKEE (reference sequence). There are 17 residues in the CDR3. CDR3 residues: CASSLASTAAGTTEAFF. The CDR3 coding sequence is TGTGCCAGCAGCTTGGCTTCGACAGCGGCCGGGACCACTGAAGCTTTCTTT.

This clonotype showed up just a few times. A read error may be the cause here, since a much bigger clone is one base away. V is TRBV4-3 and J is TRBJ2-7, with 9 bases fitting TRBD1. After removal of 0 bases from V and 6 bases from J, the junction contained 9 bases not matched to a gene. Germline CDR1 LGHNA, CDR2 YSLEER. The CDR3 consists of 16 residues. CDR3 sequence reads: CASSQDSGTGISEQYF. As DNA, the CDR3 is TGCGCCAGCAGCCAAGATTCGGGGACAGGGATCTCCGAGCAGTACTTC.

The sample holds many counts of this clonotype. The chain is built from TRBV12-3 or TRBV12-4 and TRBJ1-4, with a tentative D call TRBD1 (5 bases). Trimming pared 7 bases from V and 2 bases from J, leaving 11 bases between. The length of the CDR3 is 14 residues. The CDR3 here is CASNFGGTNEKLFF. The DNA for the CDR3 is TGTGCCAGCAACTTCGGGGGGACTAATGAAAAACTGTTTTTT.

This clonotype was recorded at least ten times. The genes are TRBV7-9 and TRBJ2-7; TRBD1 matches at 8 bases. With 5 bases clipped from V and 6 bases from J, the junction kept 6 bases outside the gene matches. CDR3 size: 13 residues. The germline CDR1 and CDR2 sequences are SEHNR and FQNEAQ (reference sequence). The CDR3 DNA is TGTGCCAGCAGCGCCGGACAGGGAGGCGAGCAGTACTTC. Its protein product is CASSAGQGGEQYF.

This clonotype occurred many times. The chain uses TRBV7-2 and TRBJ1-1; no definite D call. There are 15 residues in the CDR3. Germline V gene data show CDR1 as SGHTA and CDR2 as FQGNSA. Trimming removed 3 bases from V and 6 bases from J, with 17 bases in between. The CDR3 DNA reads TGTGCCAGCAGCTTCGGGCCGGAGGGTTGGTCTGAAGCTTTCTTT. This sequence encodes CASSFGPEGWSEAFF.

This clonotype occurred many times. This CDR3 is CASSLQTSGGSGANVLTF. The CDR3 bases are TGTGCCAGCAGCTTACAGACTAGCGGGGGCTCTGGGGCCAACGTCCTGACTTTC. This chain connects TRBV7-8 to TRBJ2-6, with 12 bases aligning to TRBD2. V trimming: 2 bases; J trimming: 0 bases; junction bases outside the gene matches: 2. The CDR3 consists of 18 residues. Germline V gene lookup returns CDR1 SGHVS and CDR2 FQNEAQ.

In this sample, this clonotype turned up many times. The chain couples TRBV7-2 to TRBJ1-5, with TRBD1 matching over 7 bases. Germline V CDR1 and CDR2: SGHTA, FQGNSA. J gave up 2 bases and V 5 bases, and 9 bases lay outside the gene matches. The CDR3 has 16 amino acids. The CDR3 DNA reads as TGTGCCAGCAGCCCCACAGGGGAGGTAGGCAATCAGCCCCAGCATTTT. Amino acids: CASSPTGEVGNQPQHF.

The rearrangement links TRBV29-1 to TRBJ2-5; D is perhaps TRBD1 or TRBD2 (5 bases each). The CDR3 covers 10 residues. Per germline, CDR1 SQVTM and CDR2 ANQGSEA. Written as DNA, the CDR3 is TGCGGGGCGGGCGCGGAGACCCAGTACTTC. Translated, it gives CGAGAETQYF.

This clonotype has a handful of counts. The chain couples TRBV6-5 to TRBJ2-1, with D hard to call. The CDR3 has 16 amino acids. CDR1 and CDR2 from the germline V gene are MNHEY and SVGAGI. V was trimmed by 5 bases and J by 7 bases, leaving 21 bases between them. The CDR3 DNA is TGTGCCAGCAGTGATTCGAGGAGCCCTCCCTGGAATGAGCAGTTCTTC. It is translated as CASSDSRSPPWNEQFF.

This clonotype was found many times. The chain has TRBV7-2 and TRBJ2-5; 8 bases are a match to TRBD1. V lost 5 bases, J lost 10 bases, and 6 bases stayed unmatched. CDR3 length equals 12 residues. Germline CDR1 reads SGHTA; CDR2 reads FQGNSA. The CDR3 bases are TGTGCCAGCAGCCGACCCGGACAGGGCCAGTACTTC. As protein: CASSRPGQGQYF.

The sample holds a few counts of this clonotype. CDR3 loop: CSVVLAGELFF. CDR3 sequence (DNA): TGCAGTGTGGTTTTGGCCGGGGAGCTGTTTTTT. The V gene is TRBV20-1, the J gene TRBJ2-2, with D hard to call. The germline V gene encodes CDR1 DFQATT and CDR2 SNEGSKA (reference sequence). The V and J ends lost 7 bases and 6 bases respectively, with 9 bases between them. The CDR3 covers 11 residues.

This clonotype was observed a handful of times. The rearrangement joins TRBV7-6 to TRBJ2-7; 9 positions match TRBD1. Germline V CDR1 and CDR2: SGHVS, FNYEAQ. The CDR3 is 14 amino acids. Trimming at V came to 5 bases and at J to 3 bases, leaving 5 bases not matched to a gene. The CDR3, as DNA: TGTGCCAGCAGCCGACAGGGGGGACGCTACGAGCAGTACTTC. It codes for CASSRQGGRYEQYF.

This chain uses TRBV5-5 with TRBJ2-2; 12 positions agree with TRBD2. V gave up 5 bases and J gave up 4 bases; unmatched junction bases: 6. The CDR3 has 16 amino acids. Per germline, CDR1 SGHKS and CDR2 YYEKEE (reference sequence). CDR3 bases: TGTGCCAGCAGACTCGGACTAGCGGGATTCACCGGGGAGCTGTTTTTT. Its protein is CASRLGLAGFTGELFF.

This clonotype was observed a handful of times. This chain uses TRBV6-1 with TRBJ1-4, with 8 bases matching TRBD1. Trimming at V came to 8 bases and at J to 0 bases, leaving 2 bases not matched to a gene. CDR1 is MNHNS and CDR2 is SASEGT in the germline V gene. CDR3 size: 14 residues. This chain's CDR3 is CASETGATNEKLFF. The CDR3 nucleotides are TGTGCCAGCGAGACAGGGGCAACTAATGAAAAACTGTTTTTT.

The J gene is TRBJ1-2, the V gene TRBV6-1; the match to TRBD1 covers 11 bases. CDR3 length equals 13 residues. Unmatched junction bases numbered 6, after V lost 8 bases and J lost 7 bases. Looked up from germline, CDR1 is MNHNS and CDR2 is SASEGT. CDR3 bases: TGTGCCAGCGCGGACAGGGGGCTTATTGGCTACACCTTC. Translating it yields CASADRGLIGYTF.

This clonotype appeared many times. The rearrangement uses TRBV5-6 and TRBJ2-4, with D unclear. Trimming left V 1 base short and J 0 bases short, with 8 bases between. Germline V lookup: CDR1 SGHDT, CDR2 YYEEEE. The CDR3 sequence is 15 residues long. The CDR3 region is CASSLSLLAKNIQYF. The CDR3 DNA reads TGTGCCAGCAGCTTGTCCCTCCTAGCCAAAAACATTCAGTACTTC.